These 31 T cell receptor beta chains came from one sample sequenced in a study of blood T cell repertoires in COVID-19. TCRdb's copy holds only in-frame clones and misses some; the assay was immunoSEQ multiplex PCR. The table has 240,000 or so clones, more than 70% seen once. Sequencing input: peripheral blood. These receptors were obtained from a woman in her forties who had recovered from COVID-19.

The J gene is TRBJ2-5, the V gene TRBV7-9, with TRBD2 matching 13 bases. Germline V lookup: CDR1 SEHNR, CDR2 FQNEAQ (reference sequence). The CDR3 extends over 16 amino acids. With V trimmed by 5 bases and J by 5 bases, 8 bases remained unmatched. The CDR3, as DNA: TGTGCCAGCAGCCCCGGACTAGCGGGAGAGGGGGAGACCCAGTACTTC. The encoded protein is CASSPGLAGEGETQYF.

The J gene is TRBJ2-1, the V gene TRBV7-2, with D possibly being TRBD1 (7 bases). From germline, CDR1 is SGHTA and CDR2 FQGNSA. The CDR3 covers 15 residues. Trimming removed 7 bases at V and 4 bases at J, with 17 bases between. The CDR3 region is CASTPGGSGYNEQFF. The CDR3 DNA reads as TGTGCCAGCACCCCAGGGGGGTCGGGGTACAATGAGCAGTTCTTC.

The V gene is TRBV27, the J gene TRBJ1-5; D may be TRBD1 (6 bases). The germline gives CDR1 MNHEY, CDR2 SMNVEV (reference sequence). CDR3 size: 15 residues. With 6 bases removed from V and 3 bases from J, the gap between germline ends came to 15 bases. The CDR3 protein is CASSPPDSFNQPQHF. DNA of the CDR3: TGTGCCAGCAGCCCCCCGGACAGCTTCAATCAGCCCCAGCATTTT.

The chain couples TRBV30 to TRBJ1-5; TRBD1 matches 9 bases. Germline CDR1 reads GTSNPN; CDR2 reads SVGIG (reference sequence). The V and J ends lost 2 bases and 4 bases, in that order; junction bases with no gene match: 3. The CDR3 totals 14 residues. CDR3 nucleotides: TGTGCCTGGAGTAGGGGACAGGGTAATCAGCCCCAGCATTTT. This sequence encodes CAWSRGQGNQPQHF.

The chain combines TRBV30 with TRBJ1-3, with D possibly being TRBD1 (5 bases). Germline V gene lookup returns CDR1 GTSNPN and CDR2 SVGIG (reference sequence). V gave up 3 bases and J gave up 2 bases, with 8 bases separating them. CDR3 length: 13 amino acids. CDR3 protein: CAWREGAGNTIYF. In nucleotides, the CDR3 is TGTGCCTGGAGGGAAGGGGCTGGAAACACCATATATTTT.

The gene calls are TRBV18 and TRBJ2-7; weak D call: TRBD1 (6 bases). V was shortened by 6 bases and J by 6 bases, with 15 bases between the two germline ends. The CDR3 consists of 13 residues. Germline V gene data show CDR1 as KGHSH and CDR2 as LQKENI. CDR3 nucleotides: TGTGCCAGCTCCTCCGGGACACAGTCCGAGCAGTACGTC. Its protein product is CASSSGTQSEQYV.

This chain connects TRBV27 to TRBJ2-7, with D possibly being TRBD2 (5 bases). The CDR3 consists of 16 residues. Germline CDR1 reads MNHEY; CDR2 reads SMNVEV (reference sequence). Trimming took 6 bases from V and 2 from J, leaving 20 bases between them. The CDR3, as DNA: TGTGCCAGCAGCCCCCGGGATACAACGAGAACCTACGAGCAGTACTTC. This translates into CASSPRDTTRTYEQYF.

The chain uses TRBV11-3 and TRBJ1-1; TRBD1 aligns across 7 bases. The CDR3 has 17 residues. Per germline, CDR1 SGHNT and CDR2 YENEEA. The V segment lost 0 bases and the J segment 1 base; nucleotides outside the gene matches: 8. The CDR3 DNA follows: TGTGCCAGCAGCTTAGAACAGGGCAGGGGGGCGAACACTGAAGCTTTCTTT. Translation: CASSLEQGRGANTEAFF.

The CDR3 DNA is TGCGCCAGCAGCGGCAGGCTGGGGCCCTACGAGCAGTACGTC. This encodes CASSGRLGPYEQYV. The rearrangement joins TRBV5-1 to TRBJ2-7; possibly TRBD1 for D (5 bases). The CDR3 consists of 14 residues. Germline assignment: CDR1 SGHRS and CDR2 YFSETQ. Trimming removed 4 bases at V and 2 bases at J, with 13 bases between.

V and J are TRBV6-1 and TRBJ1-3; D call uncertain. V was shortened by 5 bases and J by 1 base, with 9 bases between the two germline ends. Germline CDR1 is MNHNS and CDR2 is SASEGT. The CDR3 runs 14 residues. The CDR3: CASSFGSSGNTIYF. The CDR3 nucleotides read TGTGCCAGCAGTTTTGGGAGTTCTGGAAACACCATATATTTT.

The rearrangement uses TRBV19 and TRBJ1-2; 7 nucleotides align to TRBD1. The CDR3 is 16 amino acids. Germline V gene sequence: CDR1 LNHDA, CDR2 SQIVND (reference sequence). V was pared by 7 bases and J by 8 bases, with 19 bases of the junction left unmatched. CDR3 loop: CASTQTGVTSSEGYTF. In nucleotides, the CDR3 is TGTGCCAGTACCCAAACAGGGGTCACCTCCTCGGAGGGCTACACCTTC.

This rearrangement joins TRBV27 to TRBJ1-4, with D possibly TRBD1 on 6 matching bases. CDR3 length: 15 amino acids. The germline CDR1 and CDR2 sequences are MNHEY and SMNVEV (reference sequence). Trimming pared 3 bases from V and 3 bases from J, leaving 11 bases between. The CDR3 nucleotides read TGTGCCAGCAGTTTCGGACAGCACCCTAATGAAAAACTGTTTTTT. Protein sequence: CASSFGQHPNEKLFF.

The DNA for the CDR3 is TGTGCCAGTAGTATAGTGGGCCCAGGAGATACGCAGTATTTT. Amino acids: CASSIVGPGDTQYF. The chain has TRBV19 and TRBJ2-3; no firm D call. The V end was cut by 1 base, the J end by 5 bases, with 10 bases between. CDR3 size: 14 residues. Germline V CDR1 and CDR2: LNHDA, SQIVND (reference sequence).

The chain joins TRBV11-3 to TRBJ2-1; TRBD2 matches at 8 bases. The germline V gene encodes CDR1 SGHNT and CDR2 YENEEA. The CDR3 spans 13 residues. V shed 5 bases and J 12 bases; nucleotides not matched to a gene: 9. The CDR3 coding sequence is TGTGCCAGCAGCCCGGCGGTGGCGGGAGGGCAGTTCTTC. Protein product: CASSPAVAGGQFF.

The V gene is TRBV3-1 (or the pseudogene TRBV3-2), the J gene TRBJ2-5; 13 bases map to TRBD2. V was pared by 8 bases and J by 1 base, with 7 bases of the junction left unmatched. The V gene's germline CDR1 is LGHDT and CDR2 YNNKEL (reference sequence). The CDR3 is 16 residues long. CDR3 sequence: CASRLGLAGIQETQYF. The CDR3, as DNA: TGTGCCAGCCGCTTGGGACTAGCGGGGATCCAAGAGACCCAGTACTTC.

The gene calls are TRBV7-2 and TRBJ2-7, with 9 nucleotides matching TRBD2. The junction had 6 bases not matched to a gene; V was cut back by 0 bases and J by 0 bases. This CDR3 contains 17 residues. Per germline, CDR1 SGHTA and CDR2 FQGNSA. The CDR3, as DNA: TGTGCCAGCAGCTTAGCGGGTAGCGGGAGAGGCTCCTACGAGCAGTACTTC. Protein sequence: CASSLAGSGRGSYEQYF.

The rearrangement joins TRBV3-1 (or the pseudogene TRBV3-2) to TRBJ2-5, with TRBD1 matching 7 bases. Germline CDR1 and CDR2: LGHDT and YNNKEL (reference sequence). Losses at the gene ends were 4 bases for V and 5 bases for J; bases not matched to a gene: 13. The CDR3 is 16 residues long. Written as DNA, the CDR3 is TGTGCCAGCAGCCGACCGACAGGGCCCCAAAGTGAGACCCAGTACTTC. Its protein is CASSRPTGPQSETQYF.

The rearrangement links TRBV27 to TRBJ1-2; tentative D call: TRBD1 (5 bases). CDR1 and CDR2 (germline): MNHEY, SMNVEV (reference sequence). This CDR3 is built from 15 residues. V lost 4 bases to trimming and J lost 3 bases, with 15 bases between them. DNA of the CDR3: TGTGCCAGCAGTTCCTATTCCCAGGGCTACTATGGCTACACCTTC. Translating gives CASSSYSQGYYGYTF.

The V gene is TRBV2, the J gene TRBJ2-7; possibly TRBD1 for D (6 bases). Germline CDR1 and CDR2: SNHLY and FYNNEI. This CDR3 has 14 residues. V was trimmed by 7 bases and J by 4 bases, leaving 17 bases between them. The CDR3 is CASTPPDSPYEQYF. DNA for the CDR3: TGTGCCAGCACTCCCCCGGACAGTCCTTACGAGCAGTACTTC.

The chain employs TRBV30 and TRBJ1-2; D might be TRBD1 (6 bases). The V end lost 8 bases, the J end lost 8 bases, and 12 bases lay between the germline ends. Germline V gene sequence: CDR1 GTSNPN, CDR2 SVGIG (reference sequence). The CDR3 has 10 amino acids. The CDR3 loop reads CAGFGGGYTF. The DNA of the CDR3 is TGTGCCGGCTTTGGGGGCGGCTACACCTTC.

This chain joins TRBV2 and TRBJ1-6, with 7 nucleotides matching TRBD1. Germline V gene lookup returns CDR1 SNHLY and CDR2 FYNNEI. The CDR3 length is 14 residues. V trimming: 8 bases; J trimming: 7 bases; junction bases outside the gene matches: 8. CDR3: CASQGPTGNSPLHF. In nucleotides, the CDR3 is TGTGCCAGCCAAGGCCCGACAGGGAATTCACCCCTCCACTTT.

The chain uses TRBV5-6 and TRBJ2-7; 13 nucleotides match TRBD2. The V gene's germline CDR1 is SGHDT and CDR2 YYEEEE. The CDR3 extends over 17 amino acids. Unmatched junction bases numbered 8, after V lost 2 bases and J lost 3 bases. CDR3 nucleotides: TGTGCCAGCAGCTTTTATTCGGGGACTAGCGGGATCTACGAGCAGTACTTC. Amino acids: CASSFYSGTSGIYEQYF. The full variable domain, its missing parts supplied by reference TRBV5-6 and TRBJ2-7, is DAGVTQSPTHLIKTRGQQVTLRCSPKSGHDTVSWYQQALGQGPQFIFQYYEEEERQRGNFPDRFSGHQFPNYSSELNVNALLLGDSALYLCASSFYSGTSGIYEQYFGPGTRLTVT.

This chain joins TRBV6-2 or TRBV6-3 and TRBJ1-1, with D perhaps matching TRBD1 (6 bases). This CDR3 has 14 residues. V was cut by 0 bases and J by 5 bases, with 10 bases left in between. Per the germline V gene, CDR1 is MNHEY and CDR2 is SVGEGT. DNA of the CDR3: TGTGCCAGCAGTTACTCTTGGGGGCGGACTGAAGCTTTCTTT. It codes for CASSYSWGRTEAFF.

The V gene is TRBV21-1, the J gene TRBJ2-3; the D call TRBD2 from the table was never checked on the DNA. TRBV21-1 is classified as a pseudogene. There are 17 residues in the CDR3. This chain's CDR3 is CASSPGPKMEGPDTQYF. In DNA form, the CDR3 reads TGTGCCAGCAGCCCAGGGCCGAAAATGGAGGGCCCAGATACGCAGTATTTT.

The rearrangement links TRBV12-3 or TRBV12-4 to TRBJ1-1; D is ambiguous. Trimming cost V 3 bases and J 5 bases, with 10 bases left between them. The CDR3 runs 13 residues. The CDR3 is CASSLGIRTEAFF. The CDR3 bases are TGTGCCAGCAGTTTGGGCATCAGAACTGAAGCTTTCTTT.

The genes are TRBV6-4 and TRBJ1-2; 8 bases line up with TRBD1. V lost 2 bases, J lost 3 bases, and 11 bases stayed unmatched. Germline CDR1 and CDR2: MRHNA and SNTAGT. CDR3 size: 17 residues. DNA of the CDR3: TGTGCCAGCAGTGACCCGAGGGGACAGGCCGACTACTATGGCTACACCTTC. The encoded protein is CASSDPRGQADYYGYTF.

To note about this clone: The sample has other DNA sequences that encode this CDR3 too. The rearrangement links TRBV5-1 to TRBJ2-3; a possible D gene is TRBD2 (6 bases). V lost 3 bases and J lost 1, with 6 bases in between. The germline V gene encodes CDR1 SGHRS and CDR2 YFSETQ. The CDR3 runs 13 residues. In DNA form, the CDR3 reads TGCGCCAGCAGCTGGGGGGGCACAGATACGCAGTATTTT. It specifies CASSWGGTDTQYF.

V gene TRBV3-1 (or the pseudogene TRBV3-2) combines with J gene TRBJ2-1, with TRBD2 matching over 10 bases. CDR3 length equals 18 residues. Germline CDR1 is LGHDT and CDR2 is YNNKEL (reference sequence). V lost 4 bases and J lost 2; bases outside the gene matches: 11. The CDR3 bases are TGTGCCAGCAGCCGCGGGGGCGGGCTAGCGGGAGCCTACAATGAGCAGTTCTTC. Protein product: CASSRGGGLAGAYNEQFF.

The chain combines TRBV7-2 with TRBJ2-7; maybe TRBD2 (5 bases). The V gene lost 5 bases and the J gene lost 0 bases, with 11 bases spanning the gap. The CDR3 spans 14 residues. Germline CDR1 and CDR2: SGHTA and FQGNSA. The CDR3 nucleotides are TGTGCCAGCAGCCCCGACTACAACTCCTACGAGCAGTACTTC. As protein: CASSPDYNSYEQYF.

This clone appeared once. As DNA, the CDR3 is TGCGCCAGCAGTGATGGGACAGGGGATGGCTACACCTTC. It specifies CASSDGTGDGYTF. The chain links TRBV10-1 to TRBJ1-2, with 10 bases lining up with TRBD1. The CDR3 length is 13 residues. With V trimmed by 3 bases and J by 6 bases, 1 base remained unmatched. From germline, CDR1 is WNHNN and CDR2 SYGVQD (reference sequence).

The genes are TRBV3-1 (or the pseudogene TRBV3-2) and TRBJ2-6; 10 bases line up with TRBD1. The V gene end was trimmed by 5 bases and the J gene end by 2 bases; junction bases not matched to a gene: 12. Per the germline V gene, CDR1 is LGHDT and CDR2 is YNNKEL (reference sequence). The CDR3 spans 19 residues. CDR3 sequence reads: CASSSARTGGVTGANVLTF. CDR3 coding DNA: TGTGCCAGCAGCTCGGCCCGGACAGGGGGGGTTACTGGGGCCAACGTCCTGACTTTC.